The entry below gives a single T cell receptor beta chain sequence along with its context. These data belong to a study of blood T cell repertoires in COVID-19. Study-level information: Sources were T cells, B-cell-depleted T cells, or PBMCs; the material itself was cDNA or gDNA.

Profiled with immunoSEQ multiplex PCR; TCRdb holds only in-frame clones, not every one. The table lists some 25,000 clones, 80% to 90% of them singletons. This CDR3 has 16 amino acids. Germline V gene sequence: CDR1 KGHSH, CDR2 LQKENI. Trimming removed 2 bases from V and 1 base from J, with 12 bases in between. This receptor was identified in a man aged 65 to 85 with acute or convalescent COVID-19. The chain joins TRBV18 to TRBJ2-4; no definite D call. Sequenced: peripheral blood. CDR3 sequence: CASSPSVPRAKNIQYF. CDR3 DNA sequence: TGTGCCAGCTCACCAAGTGTCCCCCGGGCCAAAAACATTCAGTACTTC.